These T cell receptor beta chains were read from a single sample in a study of OX40 agonist ivuxolimab in advanced cancers. Some clones are missing from TCRdb's copy, which holds only in-frame ones; the method was immunoSEQ multiplex PCR. This table holds under 95,000 clones, roughly 85% found once. The input for sequencing was CD4+ or CD8+ T cells sorted from blood, taken in a trial of the OX40 agonist ivuxolimab. All receptors derive from an adult with an advanced solid tumor such as melanoma, head and neck, liver or kidney cancer. CDR3s include the opening cysteine and the closing phenylalanine or tryptophan. A D gene is named only where the DNA matches it firmly. Rows may omit the clone size; those that give it use once, few, many or a size class.

clone size: NA; D gene: TRBD2; CDR3 length: 15; J gene: TRBJ2-1; V gene: TRBV7-9; CDR3 DNA: TGTGCCAGCAGCTGGGGACTAGCGGGAGGTGATGAGCAGTTCTTC; CDR3 protein: CASSWGLAGGDEQFF
clone size: NA; D gene: NA; CDR3 length: 15; J gene: TRBJ2-3; V gene: TRBV5-1; CDR3 DNA: TGCGCCAGCAGCTTGGGAGGGGTGGACACAGATACGCAGTATTTT; CDR3 protein: CASSLGGVDTDTQYF
clone size: NA; D gene: NA; CDR3 length: 13; J gene: TRBJ2-1; V gene: TRBV28; CDR3 DNA: TGTGCCAGCAGTTCCTCCGAGCGTTTCGAGCAGTTCTTC; CDR3 protein: CASSSSERFEQFF
clone size: once; D gene: NA; CDR3 length: 14; J gene: TRBJ1-1; V gene: TRBV6-5; CDR3 DNA: TGTGCCAGCAGTTACATGGAATTAGACACTGAAGCTTTCTTT; CDR3 protein: CASSYMELDTEAFF
clone size: NA; D gene: NA; CDR3 length: 16; J gene: TRBJ1-1; V gene: TRBV5-8; CDR3 DNA: TGTGCCAGCAGCTTGGATAGGGGGGGGGCAAGGACTGAAGCTTTCTTT; CDR3 protein: CASSLDRGGARTEAFF
clone size: NA; D gene: NA; CDR3 length: 18; J gene: TRBJ2-6; V gene: TRBV19; CDR3 DNA: TGTGCCAGTAATATAATAGGGCTTCCCTCGGGAGGGGCCAACGTCCTGACTTTC; CDR3 protein: CASNIIGLPSGGANVLTF
clone size: NA; D gene: TRBD2; CDR3 length: 16; J gene: TRBJ2-2; V gene: TRBV7-2; CDR3 DNA: TGTGCCAGCAGCTTAAGGGGCGGGAGAGACACCGGGGAGCTGTTTTTT; CDR3 protein: CASSLRGGRDTGELFF
clone size: NA; D gene: TRBD2; CDR3 length: 16; J gene: TRBJ2-7; V gene: TRBV5-1; CDR3 DNA: TGCGCCAGCAGCCCCTGGACGGGACTAGCGGGGAGCGAGCAGTACTTC; CDR3 protein: CASSPWTGLAGSEQYF
clone size: NA; D gene: TRBD2; CDR3 length: 17; J gene: TRBJ2-3; V gene: TRBV28; CDR3 DNA: TGTGCCAGCAGTCCCCCCCTAGCGGGGCCTAGCACAGATACGCAGTATTTT; CDR3 protein: CASSPPLAGPSTDTQYF
clone size: NA; D gene: TRBD1; CDR3 length: 17; J gene: TRBJ2-3; V gene: TRBV5-6; CDR3 DNA: TGTGCCAGCAGCTTTGGGTTGCGTGACAGGGGGAGAGATACGCAGTATTTT; CDR3 protein: CASSFGLRDRGRDTQYF
clone size: NA; D gene: TRBD2; CDR3 length: 19; J gene: TRBJ2-1; V gene: TRBV13; CDR3 DNA: TGTGCCAGCAGCCCCTTGGGACTAGCGGGAGGGGGATCCTACAATGAGCAGTTCTTC; CDR3 protein: CASSPLGLAGGGSYNEQFF
clone size: once; D gene: NA; CDR3 length: 15; J gene: TRBJ2-7; V gene: TRBV7-2; CDR3 DNA: TGTGCCAGCAGCTTAGTCGGGGGAAGCTCCTACGAGCAGTACTTC; CDR3 protein: CASSLVGGSSYEQYF
clone size: NA; D gene: NA; CDR3 length: 13; J gene: TRBJ1-1; V gene: TRBV10-1; CDR3 DNA: TGCGCCAGCAGTGAGGAGGAGCTGGCTGAAGCTTTCTTT; CDR3 protein: CASSEEELAEAFF
clone size: NA; D gene: NA; CDR3 length: 14; J gene: TRBJ2-1; V gene: TRBV27; CDR3 DNA: TGTGCCAGCAGTTTGTATCCGGGACCCTGGGAGCAGTTCTTC; CDR3 protein: CASSLYPGPWEQFF
clone size: NA; D gene: NA; CDR3 length: 12; J gene: TRBJ1-1; V gene: TRBV6-5; CDR3 DNA: TGTGCCAGCAGCAAAGGACCGATTGAAGCTTTCTTT; CDR3 protein: CASSKGPIEAFF
clone size: few; D gene: TRBD1; CDR3 length: 16; J gene: TRBJ2-1; V gene: TRBV11-1; CDR3 DNA: TGTGCCAGCAGCTTAACCGGGACAGGGTCTTACAATGAGCAGTTCTTC; CDR3 protein: CASSLTGTGSYNEQFF
clone size: NA; D gene: NA; CDR3 length: 13; J gene: TRBJ2-2; V gene: TRBV6-1; CDR3 DNA: TGTGCCAGCAGTGTCAGGAGAACCGGGGAGCTGTTTTTT; CDR3 protein: CASSVRRTGELFF
clone size: NA; D gene: TRBD2; CDR3 length: 17; J gene: TRBJ2-7; V gene: TRBV5-6; CDR3 DNA: TGTGCCAGCAGTTTCCTGGGGGGTGCGGCTAGCGGCTACGAGCAGTACTTC; CDR3 protein: CASSFLGGAASGYEQYF
clone size: NA; D gene: NA; CDR3 length: 14; J gene: TRBJ1-2; V gene: TRBV18; CDR3 DNA: TGTGCCAGCTCACCTGAGGCAGCTAACTATGGCTACACCTTC; CDR3 protein: CASSPEAANYGYTF
clone size: once; D gene: NA; CDR3 length: 15; J gene: TRBJ2-6; V gene: TRBV5-4; CDR3 DNA: TGTGCCAGCAGCTTGGGACGACCTGGGGCCAACGTCCTGACTTTC; CDR3 protein: CASSLGRPGANVLTF
clone size: NA; D gene: NA; CDR3 length: 13; J gene: TRBJ1-2; V gene: TRBV10-1; CDR3 DNA: TGCGCCAGCAGTGAGTCGGGAGGAGATGGCTACACCTTC; CDR3 protein: CASSESGGDGYTF
clone size: few; D gene: NA; CDR3 length: 17; J gene: TRBJ2-1; V gene: TRBV11-2; CDR3 DNA: TGTGCCAGCAGCTCAGTCCTGGCGCTGAGCTCCTACAATGAGCAGTTCTTC; CDR3 protein: CASSSVLALSSYNEQFF
clone size: NA; D gene: TRBD1; CDR3 length: 17; J gene: TRBJ2-6; V gene: TRBV7-9; CDR3 DNA: TGTGCCAGCAGCCAAGTGCAGGGGGCCTCTGGGGCCAACGTCCTGACTTTC; CDR3 protein: CASSQVQGASGANVLTF
clone size: NA; D gene: NA; CDR3 length: 14; J gene: TRBJ1-1; V gene: TRBV5-5; CDR3 DNA: TGTGCCAGCAGCCCGGGACCGGCCGACACTGAAGCTTTCTTT; CDR3 protein: CASSPGPADTEAFF
clone size: NA; D gene: TRBD2; CDR3 length: 15; J gene: TRBJ2-7; V gene: TRBV6-6; CDR3 DNA: TGTGCCAGCAGTTATGGAGCGGGAGTGGCCTACGAGCAGTACTTC; CDR3 protein: CASSYGAGVAYEQYF
clone size: many; D gene: TRBD2; CDR3 length: 16; J gene: TRBJ2-7; V gene: TRBV4-1; CDR3 DNA: TGCGCCAGCAGCCAAACGGAACTAGCGGGTTCCTACGAGCAGTACTTC; CDR3 protein: CASSQTELAGSYEQYF
clone size: NA; D gene: NA; CDR3 length: 16; J gene: TRBJ2-5; V gene: TRBV29-1; CDR3 DNA: TGCAGCGTTGCTCGAACCTCCGGGAGAGCCGAAGAGACCCAGTACTTC; CDR3 protein: CSVARTSGRAEETQYF
clone size: NA; D gene: NA; CDR3 length: 14; J gene: TRBJ2-7; V gene: TRBV30; CDR3 DNA: TGTGCCTGGAGTGCTACCGGGACTCCCCACGAGCAGTACTTC; CDR3 protein: CAWSATGTPHEQYF
clone size: NA; D gene: TRBD1; CDR3 length: 15; J gene: TRBJ2-5; V gene: TRBV5-4; CDR3 DNA: TGTGCCAGCAGCTTTTGGGGACAGGGCCAAGAGACCCAGTACTTC; CDR3 protein: CASSFWGQGQETQYF
clone size: NA; D gene: TRBD1; CDR3 length: 15; J gene: TRBJ2-5; V gene: TRBV6-5; CDR3 DNA: TGTGCCAGCAGTTACGCTGGGGACAGTAAAGAGACCCAGTACTTC; CDR3 protein: CASSYAGDSKETQYF
clone size: NA; D gene: TRBD1; CDR3 length: 14; J gene: TRBJ1-5; V gene: TRBV6-1; CDR3 DNA: TGTGCCAGCATAGGGACAGGGCGCAATCAGCCCCAGCATTTT; CDR3 protein: CASIGTGRNQPQHF
clone size: once; D gene: NA; CDR3 length: 17; J gene: TRBJ2-1; V gene: TRBV5-1; CDR3 DNA: TGCGCCAGCAGCGTACCGGCCGACGTTCGTGACGGGAATGAGCAGTTCTTC; CDR3 protein: CASSVPADVRDGNEQFF
clone size: NA; D gene: TRBD1; CDR3 length: 15; J gene: TRBJ2-7; V gene: TRBV7-9; CDR3 DNA: TGTGCCAGCAGCTACACAGGGGGTAACATCTACGAGCAGTACTTC; CDR3 protein: CASSYTGGNIYEQYF
clone size: NA; D gene: TRBD1; CDR3 length: 16; J gene: TRBJ1-1; V gene: TRBV4-1; CDR3 DNA: TGCGCCAGCAGCCAAGAGTCAGGGGGCGCGGAAACTGAAGCTTTCTTT; CDR3 protein: CASSQESGGAETEAFF
clone size: NA; D gene: TRBD2; CDR3 length: 17; J gene: TRBJ2-1; V gene: TRBV7-8; CDR3 DNA: TGTGCCAGCAGCTTATTCAGCGGGACTAGTGTGTACAATGAGCAGTTCTTC; CDR3 protein: CASSLFSGTSVYNEQFF
clone size: NA; D gene: TRBD1; CDR3 length: 14; J gene: TRBJ2-5; V gene: TRBV29-1; CDR3 DNA: TGCAGCGCTGGGGGGAAACAGGGGGTGGAGACCCAGTACTTC; CDR3 protein: CSAGGKQGVETQYF
clone size: NA; D gene: NA; CDR3 length: 14; J gene: TRBJ2-5; V gene: TRBV11-3; CDR3 DNA: TGTGCCAGCAGCCCCCTCCGGGGTGAAGAGACCCAGTACTTC; CDR3 protein: CASSPLRGEETQYF
clone size: NA; D gene: TRBD1; CDR3 length: 13; J gene: TRBJ1-1; V gene: TRBV2; CDR3 DNA: TGTGCCAGCAGGGACAGGGGAGATACTGAAGCTTTCTTT; CDR3 protein: CASRDRGDTEAFF
clone size: NA; D gene: NA; CDR3 length: 16; J gene: TRBJ2-1; V gene: TRBV5-4; CDR3 DNA: TGTGCCAGCAGCTTGGGTAGCGGACGAACCCACAATGAGCAGTTCTTC; CDR3 protein: CASSLGSGRTHNEQFF
clone size: NA; D gene: TRBD1; CDR3 length: 13; J gene: TRBJ2-1; V gene: TRBV7-6; CDR3 DNA: TGTGCCAGCGGGACAGGTACTTTGAATGAGCAGTTCTTC; CDR3 protein: CASGTGTLNEQFF
clone size: NA; D gene: TRBD1; CDR3 length: 18; J gene: TRBJ2-6; V gene: TRBV19; CDR3 DNA: TGTGCCAGTAGTGGAAGACAGGGTTCCTATTATGGGGCCAACGTCCTGACTTTC; CDR3 protein: CASSGRQGSYYGANVLTF
clone size: NA; D gene: TRBD2; CDR3 length: 15; J gene: TRBJ2-1; V gene: TRBV7-9; CDR3 DNA: TGTGCCAGCAGCGCACGGGACTGGGAGGGCAATGAGCAGTTCTTC; CDR3 protein: CASSARDWEGNEQFF
clone size: NA; D gene: NA; CDR3 length: 15; J gene: TRBJ2-7; V gene: TRBV28; CDR3 DNA: TGTGCCAGCAGTCCCCCCGGGGAGCCCAACTACGAGCAGTACTTC; CDR3 protein: CASSPPGEPNYEQYF
clone size: NA; D gene: NA; CDR3 length: 13; J gene: TRBJ1-2; V gene: TRBV28; CDR3 DNA: TGTGCCGTAATGCAGGGCGCTAACTATGGCTACACCTTC; CDR3 protein: CAVMQGANYGYTF
clone size: NA; D gene: NA; CDR3 length: 15; J gene: TRBJ2-2; V gene: TRBV18; CDR3 DNA: TGTGCCAGCTCACCAGCATCTATGAACACCGGGGAGCTGTTTTTT; CDR3 protein: CASSPASMNTGELFF
clone size: once; D gene: NA; CDR3 length: 13; J gene: TRBJ2-7; V gene: TRBV5-6; CDR3 DNA: TGTGCCAGCAGCTTGGGACTCCTACACGAGCAGTACTTC; CDR3 protein: CASSLGLLHEQYF
clone size: NA; D gene: NA; CDR3 length: 13; J gene: TRBJ1-1; V gene: TRBV6-4; CDR3 DNA: TGTGCCAGCAGGGGGGGGGTGAACACTGAAGCTTTCTTT; CDR3 protein: CASRGGVNTEAFF
clone size: NA; D gene: NA; CDR3 length: 16; J gene: TRBJ2-1; V gene: TRBV19; CDR3 DNA: TGTGCCAGTAACCCAGCATACGAGGGAGGAAACAATGAGCAGTTCTTC; CDR3 protein: CASNPAYEGGNNEQFF
clone size: NA; D gene: TRBD1; CDR3 length: 16; J gene: TRBJ2-7; V gene: TRBV19; CDR3 DNA: TGTGCCAGTAGTCCCCGAACAGGGGGCTGGTCCTACGAGCAGTACTTC; CDR3 protein: CASSPRTGGWSYEQYF
clone size: NA; D gene: NA; CDR3 length: 14; J gene: TRBJ1-2; V gene: TRBV19; CDR3 DNA: TGTGCCAGTAGTGAACAGGTCGTGGGCTATGGCTACACCTTC; CDR3 protein: CASSEQVVGYGYTF
clone size: NA; D gene: TRBD1; CDR3 length: 16; J gene: TRBJ1-1; V gene: TRBV5-1; CDR3 DNA: TGCGCCAGCAGCGGACGGGACAGCACAGCGAACACTGAAGCTTTCTTT; CDR3 protein: CASSGRDSTANTEAFF
clone size: NA; D gene: NA; CDR3 length: 15; J gene: TRBJ1-6; V gene: TRBV28; CDR3 DNA: TGTGCCAGCAAACCCCCGCCCAGGGAGAGTTCACCCCTCCACTTT; CDR3 protein: CASKPPPRESSPLHF